A selection of T cell receptor beta chains follows, all from one sample in a study of T cells after yellow fever vaccination. TCRdb processed the 5' RACE reads anew with MiXCR; each CDR3 protein has one entry. The sample comprises a few hundred thousand distinct CDR3 sequences, 6.9% of which are singletons, and about 0.85% rests with the top ten. Sequencing used CD4+ T cells sorted from PBMCs, obtained 15 days after the yellow fever booster vaccination. These receptors came from a man aged 25 to 40 who received the YFV17D yellow fever vaccine. The CDR3 runs from the conserved cysteine through the conserved F or W.

v_gene | len | CDR3aa
TRBV7-2 | 14 | CASSRDPSQETQYF
TRBV7-3 | 18 | CASSLGPPGLPRGGELFF
TRBV21-1 | 15 | CASSKEGAHHAEQFF
TRBV10-3 | 15 | CAISNPSGRGYEQYF
TRBV6-1 | 15 | CASSEAAALQETQYF
TRBV5-1 | 14 | CASSFRGPSYEQYF
TRBV24-1 | 12 | CATSDLSDTQYF
TRBV20-1 | 14 | CSARDPLAVHEQYF
TRBV6-6 | 16 | CASSYQRGGLSQPQHF
TRBV11-2 | 13 | CASSSLGGDTQYF
TRBV6-1 | 17 | CATQGSGRSLGSYEQYF
TRBV3-1 | 13 | CASSRAETTPYLF
TRBV7-7 | 15 | CASSSGTRIQETQYF
TRBV3-1 | 13 | CASSQPDKGEQYF
TRBV4-1 | 14 | CASSQVEGDSEQFF
TRBV7-2 | 15 | CASSSGSLSSYEQYF
TRBV29-1 | 15 | CSVRSGVWSTDTQYF
TRBV3-1 | 14 | CASSHTGEGETQYF
TRBV7-2 | 13 | CASSSGRHYEQYF
TRBV5-1 | 19 | CASSLTHPGLAASSYEQYF
TRBV21-1 | 16 | CASSALGLAGEDTQYF
TRBV2 | 13 | CASSETNAETQYF
TRBV6-2/TRBV6-3 | 15 | CASSNPTGDSYEQYF
TRBV5-4 | 13 | CASKRVPQETQYF
TRBV24-1 | 16 | CATGASSPSGPETQYF
TRBV3-1 | 17 | CASSQGFGDGGTGELFF
TRBV7-2 | 13 | CASSFLRTDTQYF
TRBV20-1 | 13 | CSAGLAGANVLTF
TRBV7-9 | 14 | CASSSVGANQPQHF
TRBV18 | 12 | CASSPPGETQYF
TRBV6-2/TRBV6-3 | 15 | CASSQGRTFVNEQFF
TRBV19 | 17 | CASSTRQTGSSYNEQFF
TRBV20-1 | 15 | CSASPPYSVSYEQYF
TRBV3-1 | 15 | CASSQPSGSSYEQYF
TRBV6-1 | 14 | CASSEDRVTITLHF